The clone carrying this T cell receptor beta chain was picked up a small number of times. The data are from a study of human T cells and chemical hapten exposure. Specified time point: pre-sensitization, week 0. Treatment noted: therapeutic diphenylcyclopropenone sensitization with weekly scalp DPC. From the RACE reads, TCRdb called clonotypes with MiXCR, one entry per CDR3 protein. The sample contains roughly 380,000 distinct CDR3 sequences, approximately 5.1% of which appear only once. The material was whole blood, obtained in connection with sensitization to the hapten diphenylcyclopropenone (DPC). The sequence was obtained from a woman aged 45-65 years with alopecia areata. Some clones in this sample may be carry-over from other donors' samples.

DNA of the CDR3: TGCAGTGCTACGGAGCAAAACACTGAAGCTTTCTTT. Amino acids: CSATEQNTEAFF. V gene TRBV20-1 combines with J gene TRBJ1-1; no reliable D call. Trimming took 4 bases from V and 2 from J, leaving 8 bases between them. From germline, CDR1 is DFQATT and CDR2 SNEGSKA (reference sequence). This CDR3 contains 12 residues.